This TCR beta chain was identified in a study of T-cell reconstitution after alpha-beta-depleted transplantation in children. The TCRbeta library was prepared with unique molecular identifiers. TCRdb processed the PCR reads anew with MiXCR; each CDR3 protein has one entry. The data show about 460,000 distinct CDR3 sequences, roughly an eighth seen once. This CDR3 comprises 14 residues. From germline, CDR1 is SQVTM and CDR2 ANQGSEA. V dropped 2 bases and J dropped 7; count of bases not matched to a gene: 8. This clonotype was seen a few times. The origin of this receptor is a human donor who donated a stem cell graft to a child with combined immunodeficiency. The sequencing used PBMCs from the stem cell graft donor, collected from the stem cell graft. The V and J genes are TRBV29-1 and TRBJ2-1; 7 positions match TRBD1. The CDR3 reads CSVENRQGRNEQFF. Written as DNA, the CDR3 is TGCAGCGTTGAAAATCGACAGGGACGAAATGAGCAGTTCTTC.